The rows below give T cell receptor beta chains drawn from one sample of a study of cytomegalovirus exposure and HLA in healthy donors. Assay: immunoSEQ multiplex PCR; the TCRdb copy retains only in-frame clones and omits some. This table holds tens of thousands of clones, 82% found once. The sequencing sample was made of PBMCs. Receptors originate from a man aged 45-65 years in good health and CMV-seronegative. The CDR3 runs from the conserved cysteine through the conserved F or W. The D gene is left open where the match is weak. Not all rows give a size; the values are once, few, many and, for expanded clones, a class.

TRBV5-1	-	medium-sized	TRBJ2-2	TGCGCCAGCAGCCACCGACAGGTCGGGTTGGGGACCGGGGAGCTGTTTTTT	CASSHRQVGLGTGELFF
TRBV6-5	-	-	TRBJ1-1	TGTGCCAGCAGTTATGCCGGCAAGGGGACTGAAGCTTTCTTT	CASSYAGKGTEAFF
TRBV28	-	-	TRBJ2-1	TGTGCCAGCAGCTCTGCGGACTGGCGGAATGAGCAGTTCTTC	CASSSADWRNEQFF
TRBV19	TRBD2	-	TRBJ2-2	TGTGCCAGTAGTATCCCCATCGGACTAGCGGGAGCGAACACCGGGGAGCTGTTTTTT	CASSIPIGLAGANTGELFF
TRBV27	-	few	TRBJ1-4	TGTGCCAGCAGTGCACTTGACAGCGAAAAACTGTTTTTT	CASSALDSEKLFF
TRBV2	-	-	TRBJ2-5	TGTGCCAGCAGGTGGACAGCTGGCACGGAGACCCAGTACTTC	CASRWTAGTETQYF
TRBV9	-	-	TRBJ2-7	TGTGCCAGCAGCGTAGCCCCACGGACTTCGACGTACGAGCAGTACTTC	CASSVAPRTSTYEQYF
TRBV2	-	-	TRBJ1-2	TGTGCCAGCAGCTCTGAACAGAGTTATGGCTACACCTTC	CASSSEQSYGYTF
TRBV11-2	-	-	TRBJ1-1	TGTGCCAGCAGCGCGGACAGGAACACTGAAGCTTTCTTT	CASSADRNTEAFF
TRBV19	TRBD1	-	TRBJ1-1	TGTGCCAGTAGCCCAGGCCCAGGGGGAGGTCACACTGAAGCTTTCTTT	CASSPGPGGGHTEAFF
TRBV5-6	TRBD1	once	TRBJ2-7	TGTGCCAGCAGCGCGGGACAGGGGTTCGCCTACGAGCAGTACTTC	CASSAGQGFAYEQYF
TRBV11-2	-	once	TRBJ2-7	TGTGCCAGCACCGACCACATGGAGGGTATCTACGAGCAGTACTTC	CASTDHMEGIYEQYF
TRBV23-1	-	-	TRBJ1-5	TGCGCCAGCAGTCAATCGGGGGGGGGTAGCAATCAGCCCCAGCATTTT	CASSQSGGGSNQPQHF
TRBV5-6	-	many	TRBJ1-4	TGTGCCAGCAGCTTGGTCTCGGGAGAGGACTTCGCAACTAATGAAAAACTGTTTTTT	CASSLVSGEDFATNEKLFF
TRBV25-1	TRBD1	-	TRBJ2-1	TGTGCCAGCAGTAGCTCGGATGAACAGGGGTCCTACAATGAGCAGTTCTTC	CASSSSDEQGSYNEQFF
TRBV2	-	-	TRBJ2-5	TGTGCCAGCAGTGGGGCTCACCCAGGAGAGACCCAGTACTTC	CASSGAHPGETQYF
TRBV2	-	few	TRBJ1-4	TGTGCCAGCAGTGGTTCGGGGAGGGGCCTTAATGAAAAACTGTTTTTT	CASSGSGRGLNEKLFF
TRBV15	TRBD2	once	TRBJ2-3	TGTGCCACCAGCAGGAGGCAAAGCGGGAGGGTGGCGGATACGCAGTATTTT	CATSRRQSGRVADTQYF
TRBV28	-	once	TRBJ2-7	TGTGCCAGCAGTTTCCCTAACGACAGCTACGAGCAGTACTTC	CASSFPNDSYEQYF
TRBV29-1	-	-	TRBJ1-1	TGCAGCGTTGTAGCGGGGGAAGCTTTCTTT	CSVVAGEAFF
TRBV28	TRBD1	-	TRBJ2-7	TGTGCCAGCAGCAGCCCTGGGGACAGGGGGTACGAGCAGTACTTC	CASSSPGDRGYEQYF
TRBV5-1	TRBD2	few	TRBJ2-2	TGCGCCAGCAGCTTGTATCAAGCGGGAGGAAACACCGGGGAGCTGTTTTTT	CASSLYQAGGNTGELFF
TRBV15	TRBD1	once	TRBJ2-7	TGTGCCACCAGCAAAGACAGGGGTGTTGGCTCCTACGAGCAGTACTTC	CATSKDRGVGSYEQYF
TRBV27	-	-	TRBJ2-3	TGTGCCAGCAGTTCCGCAGGGATTAGCACAGATACGCAGTATTTT	CASSSAGISTDTQYF
TRBV28	TRBD2	-	TRBJ2-7	TGTGCCAGCAGCGAGCGGGGACTCTCCTACGAGCAGTACTTC	CASSERGLSYEQYF
TRBV9	-	-	TRBJ1-3	TGTGCCAGCAGCGCCCGGGGGGGACTCGGGGGCGGAAACACCATATATTTT	CASSARGGLGGGNTIYF
TRBV5-4	-	-	TRBJ2-5	TGTGCCAGCAGCTCCGACAACTTC	CASSSDNF
TRBV5-1	-	-	TRBJ2-1	TGCGCCAGCAGCTTAACAGGGCGAGGGTGGAATGAGCAGTTCTTC	CASSLTGRGWNEQFF
TRBV7-9	TRBD1	-	TRBJ2-2	TGTGGAACGGACAGGGGAAGAACCGGGGAGCTGTTTTTT	CGTDRGRTGELFF
TRBV11-2	TRBD2	-	TRBJ2-7	TGTGCCAGCAGCTTCGTAGCGGGACCGACCTACGAGCAGTACTTC	CASSFVAGPTYEQYF
TRBV7-2	-	-	TRBJ2-4	TGTGCCAGCAGCTTCGGCGGGCTAGCCAAAAACATTCAGTACTTC	CASSFGGLAKNIQYF
TRBV6-5	-	-	TRBJ1-3	TGTGCCAGCATGAGCAAGGGGGGAAACACCATATATTTT	CASMSKGGNTIYF
TRBV7-2	-	-	TRBJ1-5	TGTGCCAGCAGCTACTCTCAGGGCCAGCCCCAGCATTTT	CASSYSQGQPQHF
TRBV5-4	-	-	TRBJ1-3	TGTGCCAGCAGCTCCAAGACAGAACTATCTGGAAACACCATATATTTT	CASSSKTELSGNTIYF
TRBV7-9	-	-	TRBJ2-1	TGTGCCAGCAGCCCCCCTGTCGGGAGCGGGCGATCCTACAATGAGCAGTTCTTC	CASSPPVGSGRSYNEQFF
TRBV5-6	-	-	TRBJ2-2	TGTGCCAGCAGCCCGATTTTTAGCGGCCTTAACACCGGGGAGCTGTTTTTT	CASSPIFSGLNTGELFF
TRBV30	-	-	TRBJ2-5	TGTGCCTGGAGTTTAGCCAAAGAGACCCAGTACTTC	CAWSLAKETQYF
TRBV25-1	-	-	TRBJ2-7	TGTGCCAGCAGTTCTTTTGACTCGCCTCCTATGTACTTC	CASSSFDSPPMYF
TRBV7-9	TRBD2	-	TRBJ2-1	TGTTCCAGCAGCGGGAGCAACAATGAGCAGTTCTTC	CSSSGSNNEQFF
TRBV9	-	-	TRBJ2-3	TGTGCCAGCAGCCCGGGGTCCCTGAGTGCAGATACGCAGTATTTT	CASSPGSLSADTQYF
TRBV7-9	-	-	TRBJ1-5	TGTGCCAGCAGTTCCGGGGGCAATCAGCCCCAGCATTTT	CASSSGGNQPQHF
TRBV28	-	-	TRBJ2-3	TGTGCCAGCAGTTTCGGGTTCAGCACAGATACGCAGTATTTT	CASSFGFSTDTQYF
TRBV7-9	-	-	TRBJ2-2	TGTGCCAGCAGCTTAGTCCTGTCCGGGGAGCTGTTTTTT	CASSLVLSGELFF
TRBV28	TRBD1	-	TRBJ2-7	TGTGCCAGCAGTTTGGGACAGACCCTACGATGGCAGTACTTC	CASSLGQTLRWQYF